The source of this T cell receptor beta chain is a study of control samples from healthy donors and cancer patients. Between the trimmed V and J ends, which lost 7 bases and 11 bases, there was a span of 23 bases. This CDR3 region has 14 residues. Germline CDR1 and CDR2: SGHNT and YYREEE (reference sequence). Profiled with immunoSEQ multiplex PCR; TCRdb holds only in-frame clones, not every one. The data show about 110,000 clones, over 75% seen once. The receptor comes from a woman between 55 and 75 years old with lung cancer. The sample comprised PBMCs. V usage is TRBV5-4 and J usage is TRBJ2-3; the D gene is possibly TRBD2 (7 bases). As DNA, the CDR3 is TGTGCCAGCCATATTAGGGGGGGGGTGATGAAGCAGTATTTT. Translation: CASHIRGGVMKQYF.